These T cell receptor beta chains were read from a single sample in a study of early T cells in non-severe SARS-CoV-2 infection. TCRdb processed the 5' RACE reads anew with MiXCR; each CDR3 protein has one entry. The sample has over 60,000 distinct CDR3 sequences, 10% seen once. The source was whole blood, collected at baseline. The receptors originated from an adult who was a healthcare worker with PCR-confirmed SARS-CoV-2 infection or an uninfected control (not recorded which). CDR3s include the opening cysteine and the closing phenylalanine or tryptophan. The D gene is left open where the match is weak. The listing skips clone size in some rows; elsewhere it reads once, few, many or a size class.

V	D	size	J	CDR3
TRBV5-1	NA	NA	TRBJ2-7	CASSPSGQLTYEQYF
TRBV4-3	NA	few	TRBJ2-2	CASSQWKDTGELFF
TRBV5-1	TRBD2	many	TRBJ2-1	CASSLGLAVGEQFF
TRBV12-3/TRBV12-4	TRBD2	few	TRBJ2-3	CASSLQGLAFSDTQYF
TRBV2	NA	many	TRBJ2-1	CASIGGQAWNEQFF
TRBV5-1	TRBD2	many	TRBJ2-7	CASRSAGGPTEQYF
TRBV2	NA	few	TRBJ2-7	CAVGGKGEKRGTYEQYF
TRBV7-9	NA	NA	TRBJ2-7	CASSPDREGEQYF
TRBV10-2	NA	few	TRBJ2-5	CASSAGQLYGETQYF
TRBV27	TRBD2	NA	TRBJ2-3	CASSGTLAGGYTDTQYF
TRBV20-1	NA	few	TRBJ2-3	CSTNRESTDTQYF
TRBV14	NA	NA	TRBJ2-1	CASSQNQAGTVEQFF
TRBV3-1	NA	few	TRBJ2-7	CASSRTRAEQYF
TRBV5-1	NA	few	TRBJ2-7	CASSLVAAASYEQYF
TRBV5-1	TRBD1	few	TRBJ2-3	CASSPTGEDTQYF
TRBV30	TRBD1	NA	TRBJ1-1	CAWSATGTGVNTEAFF
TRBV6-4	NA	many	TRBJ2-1	CASSDGPQTGRRFF
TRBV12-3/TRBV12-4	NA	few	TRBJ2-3	CASSLAGQDTQYF
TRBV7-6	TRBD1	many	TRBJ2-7	CASSLGQGIYEQYF
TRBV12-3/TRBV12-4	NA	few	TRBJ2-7	CASSLRRDEQYF
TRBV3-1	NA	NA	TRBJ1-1	CASSQELTGIGTEAFF
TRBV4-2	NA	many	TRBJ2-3	CASSQDRGTTSTDTQYF
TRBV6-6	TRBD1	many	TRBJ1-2	CASSRGQGNGYTF
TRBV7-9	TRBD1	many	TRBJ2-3	CASSRQGSTDTQYF